The rows below give T cell receptor beta chains drawn from one sample of a study of shared clonotypes between healthy human individuals. Generated by immunoSEQ multiplex PCR, the TCRdb table keeps only in-frame clones and is missing some. Altogether a few million clones are present, under 97% being singletons, with the ten largest covering 0.13%. What was sequenced was naive CD4+ T cells sorted from blood. The receptors stem from a man aged 18-30 years in good health. CDR3s leave out the opening cysteine and the closing phenylalanine or tryptophan. Fields, in order: V gene, clone size, J gene, CDR3 protein. Size values are once, few and many counts, or a class for expanded clones, and some rows have none.

v_gene: TRBV7-7
abundance: NA
j_gene: TRBJ2-2
CDR3aa: ASSLAAGSPGELF

v_gene: TRBV7-9
abundance: NA
j_gene: TRBJ2-2
CDR3aa: ASSLARPNTGELF

v_gene: TRBV9
abundance: NA
j_gene: TRBJ2-3
CDR3aa: ASSVAGGPTDTQY

v_gene: TRBV5-4
abundance: NA
j_gene: TRBJ2-7
CDR3aa: ASSVTGISYEQY

v_gene: TRBV5-1
abundance: NA
j_gene: TRBJ1-1
CDR3aa: ASSPSGNTEAF

v_gene: TRBV11-2
abundance: NA
j_gene: TRBJ2-7
CDR3aa: ASSSRVGPYEQY

v_gene: TRBV5-6
abundance: NA
j_gene: TRBJ1-1
CDR3aa: ASTTRGREAF

v_gene: TRBV5-8
abundance: NA
j_gene: TRBJ2-7
CDR3aa: ASSLGQGHGDEQY

v_gene: TRBV2
abundance: NA
j_gene: TRBJ2-3
CDR3aa: ASSYAWTGSTDTQY

v_gene: TRBV5-4
abundance: once
j_gene: TRBJ1-1
CDR3aa: ASSLGAGTEAF

v_gene: TRBV7-2
abundance: NA
j_gene: TRBJ2-7
CDR3aa: ASSRSYEQY

v_gene: TRBV10-3
abundance: NA
j_gene: TRBJ1-6
CDR3aa: AISRGQGGSPLH

v_gene: TRBV27
abundance: NA
j_gene: TRBJ1-2
CDR3aa: ASSFRGWPPASMRSYT

v_gene: TRBV30
abundance: NA
j_gene: TRBJ1-1
CDR3aa: AWRQGAGSTEAF

v_gene: TRBV30
abundance: NA
j_gene: TRBJ2-2
CDR3aa: AWTALAGGPGGELF

v_gene: TRBV4-1
abundance: NA
j_gene: TRBJ1-1
CDR3aa: ASSQDRVVTEAF

v_gene: TRBV5-8
abundance: NA
j_gene: TRBJ2-6
CDR3aa: ASSPTGAGANVLT

v_gene: TRBV27
abundance: NA
j_gene: TRBJ1-2
CDR3aa: ASSLGQGTLYGYT

v_gene: TRBV5-4
abundance: once
j_gene: TRBJ2-6
CDR3aa: ASSLEISSGANVLT

v_gene: TRBV6-5
abundance: NA
j_gene: TRBJ2-5
CDR3aa: ASSYGTSAHQETQY

v_gene: TRBV29-1
abundance: NA
j_gene: TRBJ2-7
CDR3aa: SVAGPGYEQY

v_gene: TRBV2
abundance: NA
j_gene: TRBJ2-3
CDR3aa: ASSESAGGLYTQY

v_gene: TRBV18
abundance: NA
j_gene: TRBJ2-7
CDR3aa: ASSPVTGTSGSYEQY

v_gene: TRBV18
abundance: NA
j_gene: TRBJ1-6
CDR3aa: ASSRQGASHDSPLH

v_gene: TRBV7-2
abundance: NA
j_gene: TRBJ1-2
CDR3aa: ASSSDPGRAGQGYT

v_gene: TRBV7-2
abundance: once
j_gene: TRBJ1-3
CDR3aa: ASSYRVSGNTIY

v_gene: TRBV12-5
abundance: NA
j_gene: TRBJ2-7
CDR3aa: ASGLAAGLYEQY

v_gene: TRBV30
abundance: NA
j_gene: TRBJ2-1
CDR3aa: AWTWTSAFNEQF